The sequence of this T cell receptor beta chain was determined in a study of cytomegalovirus exposure and HLA in healthy donors (dated 2017 in TCRdb). Background for the entire study: According to an earlier analysis of a few hundred of the donors, some 170 million T cells yielded 100 million or so unique TCR beta sequences and approximately 300 Gb of sequence data. An early release covering approximately 600 HLA-typed donors comprised 250 to 350 gigabases of sequencing data and around 80 million unique TCR sequences. The genetic ancestry cluster associated with self-reported Caucasian donors included about 81% of the roughly 400 genotyped donors. The study was designed to test whether signatures of past pathogen exposure could be identified by cataloging public T cell receptors. The study used immunosequencing to profile the T cell repertoires of 670 or so subjects and linked those repertoires to cytomegalovirus serostatus. A separate validation cohort of over a hundred different subjects was used in addition to the roughly 670-subject first cohort. To predict cytomegalovirus infection status, the study brought together high-throughput TCR immunosequencing, statistical association of individual TCRs with disease status, and machine learning. To study patterns of TCR occurrence, a later analysis re-analyzed previously published TCR beta repertoires from under 750 donors and added high-resolution HLA genotyping. The later analysis used no new phenotypic data to find candidate immune exposures, relying instead on TCR beta sequences and their occurrence across donors. An earlier analysis of 587 of the donors used high-throughput TCR beta sequencing to judge whether each TCR beta V gene segment behaved as functional or pseudogenic. Alongside the repertoire data, information on donor age, sex, ethnicity and CMV serostatus was compiled. A later genetic analysis used genome-wide SNP genotypes for about 65% of the 666 donors, treating that subset as a discovery cohort. Every discovery cohort repertoire had been produced on one sequencing platform. Class I and class II HLA loci were covered by the typing at four-digit resolution. The number of typed donors differed by locus: about 620-640 for A, B, C, DRB1 and DQB1; some 500 for DQA1; around 580 for DPA1; and some 450 for DPB1. About five DR-DQ haplotypes were treated as single units for association and clustering because of strong linkage in the cohort. Among approximately 370 genotyped donors of the cohort, an average of approximately 240,000 unique TCR beta nucleotide sequences was sequenced per donor, of which about 20% were non-productive.

What the authors observed across the whole study: In an earlier analysis of over 550 of the donors, most TCR beta V segments were observed in productive rearrangements about 87% or about 30% of the time, broadly matching IMGT annotations. In vitro tests confirmed that a few of the cytomegalovirus-associated TCR beta chains recognize cytomegalovirus antigens. This cohort had only TCR beta chains sequenced, and the lack of alpha or paired-chain data limited which features could be detected. Cytomegalovirus status was reported to be diagnosed by the classifier with high specificity and sensitivity in both the original and validation cohorts. Some IMGT-functional V segments, including TRBV6-2 and TRBV6-3, could not be told apart with the 87-base-pair reads, so those segments were excluded. In a later analysis, the rate of TCR association differed among HLA loci, with DRB1 alleles having the most associated TCRs and HLA-C alleles having the fewest. Sequencing depth was assumed to be roughly uniform across donors in the presence/absence analyses, though that assumption may not hold. A further reported finding was that TCR beta sequences accurately predicted the HLA-A and HLA-B alleles for most subjects in the first cohort. A group of highly shared sequence variants was considered likely to be a technical artifact of the sequencing pipeline. Immune exposure information for the cohort was limited to CMV serostatus. A later analysis reported that several top co-occurrence clusters appeared linked to parvovirus B19, influenza, CMV and Epstein-Barr virus. A later genetic analysis reported fewer N-insertions in productive TCRs among donors in an Asian-associated ancestry cluster than the roughly 620-donor mean. The study listed approximately 160 TCR beta chains as associated with cytomegalovirus. In a later analysis, HLA-associated TCR beta chains were found to be more clonally expanded and to have lower generation probabilities than equally common non-associated chains. Because HLA typing was missing for some donors at each locus, association tests included only the typed subset. V-gene and J-gene trimming of TCR beta chains was associated with a missense DCLRE1C variant in a later genetic analysis, and the association was replicated in an independent cohort. At a false discovery rate of 0.05, a later analysis linked 16,951 TCR beta sequences to specific HLA alleles. According to a later analysis, most CMV-associated TCR beta chains appeared to be HLA-restricted, and the HLA associations seemed to be driven largely by CMV exposure. Linkage disequilibrium might explain the correlated functional status among segregating V segments, but an unknown experimental factor could not be ruled out. Because counts were too low, roughly 16 rarely observed V segments, including chromosome 9 orphons, were excluded from the earlier analysis of around 640 of the donors. It was suggested by the authors that the approach could potentially be generalized to other disease states and immunological phenotypes. Strong co-occurrence of HLA alleles, especially DR and DQ, made assigning TCR associations to individual alleles difficult. Most TCR sequences were seen in very few donors, while some public TCRs were found in many individuals.

A remark on this clone: Its specific antigen is unknown. No base-level quality is on record; no much larger clone is a single base apart.

The junction shows trimming of 1 base on V and 0 bases on J, plus 8 bases between the germline ends. CDR1 and CDR2 (SGHRS, YFSETQ) derive from the germline V gene. There are 16 amino acids in the CDR3, from cysteine to phenylalanine inclusive. Here the CDR3 DNA is all that survives: 48 bases in frame from base 1. The cohort comprised around 700 healthy bone marrow donors. All cohort members were sampled while nominally healthy, although unrecorded immune exposures were likely present. The donor was CMV seronegative and belonged to the group of over 300 seronegative cohort members. A peripheral blood sample was provided by each donor, and peripheral blood mononuclear cells were used for TCR beta sequencing. Genomic DNA extraction from the blood cell samples was performed with the Qiagen DNeasy Blood Extraction Kit. The protocol used for the library was the immunoSEQ multiplex PCR assay. For the multiplex PCR, a mixture combining 60 forward primers for TCR Vbeta segments and 13 reverse primers for TCR Jbeta segments was used. The CDR3 region of rearranged TCR beta genes was amplified from genomic DNA with a multiplex PCR assay. Amplified TCR beta libraries were sequenced as 87-base-pair reads on the Illumina HiSeq System. The published analysis was carried out like this. Across the 670 or so repertoires, a later analysis counted some 81 million unique TCR beta chains, roughly 11 million of which were shared by at least two donors. To remove PCR and sequencing errors, raw reads were error-corrected and collapsed into unique sequences using a nearest-neighbor algorithm that merged closely related sequences. CDR3 sequences were aligned to IMGT reference sequences to assign V, D and J gene segments. For a sequence to be retained, at least a six-nucleotide match to both a V gene segment and a J gene segment was required. A rearrangement counted as productive if the CDR3 had no stop codons and remained in frame with V and J, and every other rearrangement counted as non-productive. Following IMGT convention, CDR3 was defined as the stretch from the second conserved V-encoded cysteine up to the conserved J-encoded phenylalanine. The earlier analysis of about 590 of the donors excluded sequences that lacked an unambiguous match to a single V gene segment. In an earlier analysis of around 590 of the donors, a V segment was called functional when productive rearrangements were above 56.7%, and segregating when the standard deviation between donors exceeded 5%. A statistical classification framework was built to diagnose cytomegalovirus status from the catalog of TCR beta chain sequences. V and J gene assignment, in a later analysis, came from comparing TCR nucleotide sequences with IMGT/GENE-DB human TR gene sequences. Using the TCRdist pipeline, a later analysis assigned CDR3 sequences along with most-parsimonious VDJ recombination scenarios. In a later analysis, each TCR beta chain was defined by its CDR3 amino acid sequence together with its V-gene family, and reads lacking a unique V-gene family were excluded. In a later analysis, several hundred highly shared, low-generation-probability nucleotide sequences were removed to address suspected cross-contamination and a sequencing artifact. In a later analysis, a clonal expansion index was calculated for each public chain from normalized within-repertoire ranks of inferred template counts. Generation probabilities in a later analysis came from a VDJ recombination model fitted to out-of-frame rearrangements, and those results were checked against IGoR. Hypergeometric tests were used in a later analysis to score TCR-TCR, TCR-HLA and TCR-CMV co-occurrence, with a repertoire-size bias correction applied to the TCR pairs. A later analysis estimated false discovery rates by permuting HLA or CMV assignments 20 times. In a later analysis, co-occurring TCRs were grouped with DBSCAN, and TCRdist sequence similarity was added when clustering was performed within HLA-allele-positive subsets. For co-occurrence clustering, repertoires with fewer than 30,000 or more than 120,000 public chains were excluded, along with a handful of repertoires with anomalous nucleotide sharing. TCRdb mirrors the immuneACCESS table, restricted to in-frame sequences. Some clones are absent from its copies; in checked studies, under half trace to an unresolved V gene, and the reason for the others is unknown. The V and J calls and the clone size are those of that table, but D and trimming were determined from the DNA. This sample has roughly 73,000 clones in its table, and 65% to 80% of those were observed once. The ten largest clones capture roughly 12% of the sample.

The sequence links TRBV5-1 to TRBJ2-6; the D gene is perhaps TRBD1, from 6 matching bases. Sequencing was done on a sample of PBMCs. This sequence originates from a man in his sixties or seventies in good health and CMV-seronegative. The bases read TGCGCCAGCAGCTTGTCGACAGGCTCTGGGGCCAACGTCCTGACTTTC. Its product reads: CASSLSTGSGANVLTF. Joined to the reference TRBV5-1 and TRBJ2-6 proteins, this CDR3 gives the full variable domain: KAGVTQTPRYLIKTRGQQVTLSCSPISGHRSVSWYQQTPGQGLQFLFEYFSETQRNKGNFPGRFSGRQFSNSRSEMNVSTLELGDSALYLCASSLSTGSGANVLTFGAGSRLTVL.